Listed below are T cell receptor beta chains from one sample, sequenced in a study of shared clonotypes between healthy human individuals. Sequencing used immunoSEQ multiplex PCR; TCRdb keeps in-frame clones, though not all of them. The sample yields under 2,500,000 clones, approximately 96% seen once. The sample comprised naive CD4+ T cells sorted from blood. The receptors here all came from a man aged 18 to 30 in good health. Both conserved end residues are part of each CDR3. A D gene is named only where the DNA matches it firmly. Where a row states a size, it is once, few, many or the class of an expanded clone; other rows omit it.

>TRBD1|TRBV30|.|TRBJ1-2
CAWRGTGESGGYTF
TGTGCCTGGAGGGGGACAGGGGAAAGTGGTGGCTACACCTTC
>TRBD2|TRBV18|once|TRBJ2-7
CASSPPGQRGSYEQYF
TGTGCCAGCTCACCACCGGGGCAGCGGGGCTCCTACGAGCAGTACTTC
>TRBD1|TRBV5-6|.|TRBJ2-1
CASSLEGTGVYNEQFF
TGTGCCAGCAGCTTGGAAGGGACAGGGGTCTACAATGAGCAGTTCTTC
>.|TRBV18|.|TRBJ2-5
CASSPVEAQTQYF
TGTGCCAGCTCACCAGTGGAGGCTCAGACCCAGTACTTC
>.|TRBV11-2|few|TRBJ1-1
CASSLIGKAFF
TGTGCCAGCAGCTTAATCGGGAAAGCTTTCTTT
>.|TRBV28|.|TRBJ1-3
CASSLRQGLHSGNTIYF
TGTGCCAGCAGTTTACGGCAGGGATTACACTCTGGAAACACCATATATTTT
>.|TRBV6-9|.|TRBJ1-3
CASNGNTIYF
TGTGCCAGCAACGGAAACACCATATATTTT
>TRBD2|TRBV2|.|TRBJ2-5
CASSGGLAGQETQYF
TGTGCCAGCAGTGGGGGACTAGCGGGCCAAGAGACCCAGTACTTC
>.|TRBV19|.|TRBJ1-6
CASSRVKDPNSPLHF
TGTGCCAGTAGCCGGGTAAAGGACCCCAATTCACCCCTCCACTTT
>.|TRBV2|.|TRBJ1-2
CASSEVLGGSDGYTF
TGTGCCAGCAGTGAAGTGTTGGGGGGGTCCGATGGCTACACCTTC
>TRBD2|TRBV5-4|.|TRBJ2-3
CASSLDSLGGAFADTQYF
TGTGCCAGCAGCTTGGATTCACTCGGGGGGGCTTTCGCAGATACGCAGTATTTT
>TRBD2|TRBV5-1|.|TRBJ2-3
CASSPPSGDADTQYF
TGCGCCAGCAGTCCCCCTAGCGGGGATGCAGATACGCAGTATTTT
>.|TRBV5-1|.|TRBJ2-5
CASSANQETQYF
TGCGCCAGCAGCGCAAACCAAGAGACCCAGTACTTC
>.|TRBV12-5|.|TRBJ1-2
CASAQGFDYGYTF
TGTGCTAGCGCACAGGGTTTTGACTATGGCTACACCTTC
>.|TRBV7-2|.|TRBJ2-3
CASSFLGDTQYF
TGTGCCAGCAGCTTCCTAGGAGATACGCAGTATTTT
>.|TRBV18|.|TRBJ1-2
CASSPISARGDYGYTF
TGTGCCAGCTCACCAATTTCTGCGCGAGGGGACTATGGCTACACCTTC
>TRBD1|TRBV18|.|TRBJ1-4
CASSTGQGMEKLFF
TGTGCCAGCTCAACTGGACAGGGCATGGAAAAACTGTTTTTT
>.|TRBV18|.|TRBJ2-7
CASSSLEGSYEQYF
TGTGCCAGCTCATCATTAGAGGGTTCCTACGAGCAGTACTTC
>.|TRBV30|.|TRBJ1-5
CAWSKGRDQPQHF
TGTGCCTGGAGTAAGGGGAGGGATCAGCCCCAGCATTTT
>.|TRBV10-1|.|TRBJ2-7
CASSESRGISYEQYF
TGCGCCAGCAGTGAGTCGCGGGGCATCTCCTACGAGCAGTACTTC
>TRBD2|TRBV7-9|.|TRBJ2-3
CASSPPTWSGSITDTQYF
TGTGCCAGCAGCCCCCCGACTTGGAGCGGGAGTATTACAGATACGCAGTATTTT
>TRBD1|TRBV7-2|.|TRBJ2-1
CASSLRGPTVNEQFF
TGTGCCAGCAGCTTGAGGGGGCCTACTGTCAATGAGCAGTTCTTC
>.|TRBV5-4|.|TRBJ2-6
CASSLAIAAQGANVLTF
TGTGCCAGCAGCTTGGCTATAGCAGCACAGGGGGCCAACGTCCTGACTTTC
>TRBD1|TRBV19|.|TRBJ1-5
CASRQTGGSSNQPQHF
TGTGCCAGTAGGCAAACAGGGGGCTCTAGCAATCAGCCCCAGCATTTT
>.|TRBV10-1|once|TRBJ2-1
CASSPNRESEQFF
TGCGCCAGCAGCCCCAACAGGGAAAGTGAGCAGTTCTTC
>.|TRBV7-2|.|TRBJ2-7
CASSLVLTYEQYF
TGTGCCAGCAGCCTAGTTTTGACCTACGAGCAGTACTTC
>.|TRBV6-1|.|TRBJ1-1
CASKLLGRGNTEAFF
TGTGCCAGCAAGCTCCTGGGACGGGGGAACACTGAAGCTTTCTTT
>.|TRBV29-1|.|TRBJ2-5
CSVGTQETQYF
TGCAGCGTTGGGACTCAAGAGACCCAGTACTTC
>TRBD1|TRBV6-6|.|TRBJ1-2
CASSYSQGHYGYTF
TGTGCCAGCAGTTACTCACAGGGGCACTATGGCTACACCTTC
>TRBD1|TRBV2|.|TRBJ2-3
CASSKGQLSDTQYF
TGTGCCAGCAGTAAGGGACAGTTGTCAGATACGCAGTATTTT
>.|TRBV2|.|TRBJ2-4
CASSDASGGDIQYF
TGTGCCAGCAGTGACGCGTCCGGAGGGGACATTCAGTACTTC
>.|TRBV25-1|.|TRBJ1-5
CASSDRADQPQHF
TGTGCCAGCAGTGACAGGGCGGATCAGCCCCAGCATTTT
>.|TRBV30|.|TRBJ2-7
CAWSPGQTYEQYF
TGTGCCTGGTCCCCGGGACAAACCTACGAGCAGTACTTC
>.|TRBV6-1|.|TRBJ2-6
CASSEGGSGANVLTF
TGTGCCAGCAGTGAAGGGGGCTCTGGGGCCAACGTCCTGACTTTC
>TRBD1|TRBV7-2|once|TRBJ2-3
CASSLRQGASTDTQYF
TGTGCCAGCAGCTTGAGACAGGGTGCTAGCACAGATACGCAGTATTTT
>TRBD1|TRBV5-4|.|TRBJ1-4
CASSHDREREKLFF
TGTGCCAGCAGCCACGACAGGGAAAGGGAAAAACTGTTTTTT
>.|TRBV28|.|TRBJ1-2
CASRAIGYTF
TGTGCCAGCAGGGCAATAGGCTACACCTTC
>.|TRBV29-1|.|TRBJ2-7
CSVGQATYEQYF
TGCAGCGTTGGGCAGGCAACCTACGAGCAGTACTTC
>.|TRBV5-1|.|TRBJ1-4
CASSVSDSEKLFF
TGCGCCAGCAGCGTATCCGACAGCGAAAAACTGTTTTTT
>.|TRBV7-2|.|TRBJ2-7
CASSLVGFLSYEQYF
TGTGCCAGCAGCTTAGTGGGTTTCCTATCCTACGAGCAGTACTTC
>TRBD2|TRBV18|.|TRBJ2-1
CASSPDPGTSGGAQFF
TGTGCCAGCTCACCAGACCCCGGGACTAGCGGGGGGGCACAGTTCTTC
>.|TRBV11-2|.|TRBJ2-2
CASSLAGGRVTGELFF
TGTGCCAGCAGCTTAGCAGGGGGGCGGGTCACCGGGGAGCTGTTTTTT
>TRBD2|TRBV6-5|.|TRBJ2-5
CASTRLAGGWETQYF
TGTGCCAGCACTCGACTAGCGGGAGGTTGGGAGACCCAGTACTTC
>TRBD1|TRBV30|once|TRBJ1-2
CAWSTRDSRLHGYTF
TGTGCCTGGAGCACTCGGGACAGCCGACTTCATGGCTACACCTTC